This TCR beta chain comes out of a study of spatial heterogeneity in lung cancer. Study-wide background: Researchers sequenced follow-up PBMC samples if they had them, and these came a median of about 2 years after resection.

As to time point: blood at routine non-recurrence follow-up after resection. The table lists this clonotype with many counts. Its target is not known. This CDR3 has 15 amino acids. Germline V lookup: CDR1 LNHDA, CDR2 SQIVND (reference sequence). Deletions cut 3 bases from V and 4 bases from J, with 16 bases between. MiXCR, run by TCRdb on the 5' RACE reads, gives a single entry per CDR3 protein. The sample has 30,000 to 40,000 distinct CDR3 sequences, approximately 8% seen once; the top ten hold 9.4%. Overall study findings and caveats: Blood contained ubiquitous expanded tumor TCRs more at resection than at follow-up.

Sequenced material: PBMCs, taken at follow-up. This clonotype was sampled from a male donor with early-stage non-small cell lung cancer. V usage is TRBV19 and J usage is TRBJ2-7; D is possibly TRBD2 (5 bases). CDR3 in DNA: TGTGCCAGTAGTATTAAAGTCGGCCCGGGGTACGAGCAGTACTTC. This codes for CASSIKVGPGYEQYF.